This T cell receptor (beta chain) stems from a study of T cells after yellow fever vaccination. Points from the study as a whole: A weaker but faster secondary response was observed, peaking on day 5 versus 15.

V lost 5 bases to trimming and J lost 3 bases, with 10 bases between them. The CDR3 is made up of 13 amino acids. Germline V gene lookup returns CDR1 MNHNS and CDR2 SASEGT. TCRdb reprocessed the 5' RACE reads with MiXCR, giving one entry per CDR3 protein. This sample has around 400,000 distinct CDR3 sequences, with around 10% found just once. This clonotype was counted only a few times. Its antigen is not known. The sequences come from PBMCs, collected on the day of the first yellow fever vaccination. This TCR derives from a man younger than 35 who received the YFV17D yellow fever vaccine. The J gene is TRBJ1-2, the V gene TRBV6-1, with D hard to call. CDR3 in DNA: TGTGCCAGCAGTCCCTATGTTGACTATGGCTACACCTTC. This gives the protein CASSPYVDYGYTF.